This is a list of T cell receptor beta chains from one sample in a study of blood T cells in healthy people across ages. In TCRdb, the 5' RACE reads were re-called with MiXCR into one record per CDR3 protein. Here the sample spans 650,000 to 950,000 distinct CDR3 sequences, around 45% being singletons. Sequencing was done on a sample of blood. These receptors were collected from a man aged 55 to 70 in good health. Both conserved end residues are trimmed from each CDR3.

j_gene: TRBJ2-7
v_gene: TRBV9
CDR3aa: ASSPRASVLNEQY

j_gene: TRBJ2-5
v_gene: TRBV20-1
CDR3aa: SARNRALQETQY

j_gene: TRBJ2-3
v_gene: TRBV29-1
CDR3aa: SAHTTMDRTYTDTQY

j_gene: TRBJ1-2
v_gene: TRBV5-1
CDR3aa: ASSVTGGTNYGYT

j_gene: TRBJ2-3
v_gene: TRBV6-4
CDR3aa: ASSLEEGSDTQY

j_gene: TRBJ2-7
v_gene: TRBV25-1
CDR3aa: ASSEYVPGAAGEQY

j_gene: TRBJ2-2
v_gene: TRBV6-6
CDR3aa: ASSSRGLAILTGELF

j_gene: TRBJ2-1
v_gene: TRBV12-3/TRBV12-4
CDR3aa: ASRKTSGRYNEQF

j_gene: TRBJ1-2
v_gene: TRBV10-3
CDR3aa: AIRVEEVSYGYT

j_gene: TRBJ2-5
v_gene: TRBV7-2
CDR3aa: ASSLGFVAGNNEQY

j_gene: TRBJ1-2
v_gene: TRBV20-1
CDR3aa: SAETGVHYGYT

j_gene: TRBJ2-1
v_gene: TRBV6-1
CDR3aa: ASSEIWGVLYNEQF

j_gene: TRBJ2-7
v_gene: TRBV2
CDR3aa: ASRGGGAYEQY

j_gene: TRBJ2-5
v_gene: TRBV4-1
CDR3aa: ASSQDGFLYNEQY

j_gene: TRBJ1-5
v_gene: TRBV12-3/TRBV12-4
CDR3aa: ASSLAAGTSLNQPQH

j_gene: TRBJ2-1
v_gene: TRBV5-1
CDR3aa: ASSRLGGVKNEQF

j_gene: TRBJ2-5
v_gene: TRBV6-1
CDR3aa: ASTISDQQY